Given below is one TCR beta chain in context. The data were produced by immunoSEQ multiplex PCR, yet TCRdb's version contains in-frame clones alone and is incomplete. The profile covers hundreds of thousands of clones, with around 78% appearing a single time and around 2% taken by the ten largest. The sample originates from a study of shared clonotypes between healthy human individuals. Background on the study: Donors, aged 18 to 49, were a couple of women and a few men.

Trimming took 5 bases from V and 8 from J, leaving 10 bases between them. The CDR3 is 12 residues long. Germline V lookup: CDR1 SGHVS, CDR2 FQNEAQ. The rearrangement joins TRBV7-8 to TRBJ1-3; D is unresolved. The clonotype originates from a woman in her 30s in good health. Material: memory CD4+ T cells sorted from blood. The subset is: CD45RA-negative fraction. CDR3 DNA sequence: TGTGCCAGCAGCCCCGGGTTCGACACCATATATTTT. It specifies CASSPGFDTIYF.